The T cell receptor beta chain under discussion was sequenced for a study of shared clonotypes between healthy human individuals. Study outcomes and limitations: Shared clonotypes: 4.5% to 6.5% naive CD4, 3% to 3.5% naive CD8, about 2.5% memory CD4, about 0.41% memory CD8.

The method was immunoSEQ multiplex PCR; TCRdb's version includes in-frame clones alone and lacks a portion of them. The sample lists some 2.1 million clones; over 85% were seen once. This clone came up once. The target antigen is unknown. In the naive CD8 group, cells lacked CD45RO and were positively selected for CCR7, so terminally differentiated effector memory CD45RA+ cells were left out. Germline-derived CDR1 and CDR2 are SGHAT and FQNNGV. The CDR3 runs 15 residues. Trimming removed 5 bases from V and 4 bases from J, with 17 bases in between. The sequencing input was naive CD8+ T cells sorted from blood. The receptor was derived from a man younger than 35 in good health. The gene calls are TRBV11-2 and TRBJ2-5, with D tentatively TRBD2 (6 bases). CDR3 DNA sequence: TGTGCCAGCAGCCAACCGACGACTAGAAGAGAGACCCAGTACTTC. Translated, it gives CASSQPTTRRETQYF.